This T cell receptor (beta chain) was obtained from a study of blood T cell repertoires in COVID-19. Study context: Samples representing acute and convalescent COVID-19 were sourced from the United States, Italy and Spain. PBMCs, B-cell-depleted T cells, or T cells were the source of the cDNA or gDNA that made up the material.

Original processing methods: Counts of nucleated cells, estimated from reference gene primer amplification, were obtained. Measured with immunoSEQ multiplex PCR; TCRdb has only the in-frame clones, and not every one. Clone size and V and J calls were adopted from that table, with D and trimming inferred from the DNA. The sample has 50,000 to 65,000 clones; approximately 88% are singletons. The receptor's source is a man between 50 and 59 years old with active COVID-19. Source material: peripheral blood.

Here the CDR3 reads CASRGGAPRGYTF. CDR3 DNA sequence: TGTGCCAGCAGGGGGGGGGCCCCCCGGGGCTACACCTTC. This chain joins TRBV11-2 and TRBJ1-2; maybe TRBD1 (6 bases). The V end was cut by 6 bases, the J end by 8 bases, with 16 bases between. From germline, CDR1 is SGHAT and CDR2 FQNNGV. This CDR3 contains 13 residues.